Reported below is one T cell receptor beta chain. Its antigen is still unknown. The same CDR3 can be traced to other DNA sequences in this sample. Genomic DNA from each subset was divided evenly over several immunoSEQ plates. The authors' processing: There were no quality scores in the junction-only immunoSEQ sequences, so filtering differed. Sequencing used immunoSEQ multiplex PCR; TCRdb keeps in-frame clones, though not all of them. For V, J and clone size, that table is used; D and trimming come from the DNA. The sample lists 1.5 million to 2.5 million clones, approximately 94% occurring once. This sample is part of a study of shared clonotypes between healthy human individuals. Study conclusions and caveats: Only blood was sampled, and tissue TCR repertoires likely differ from blood ones.

Naive CD8 cells lacked CD45RO and underwent positive selection for CCR7, leaving out terminally differentiated effector memory CD45RA+ cells. Among the donors, all were Caucasian adults who lived in Nashville, Tennessee. The sequenced material came from naive CD8+ T cells sorted from blood. The sequence derives from a man younger than 35 in good health.

CDR3 sequence: CASSSTGGEQYF. For the CDR3, the DNA is TGTGCCAGCAGCTCGACAGGGGGCGAGCAGTACTTC. The chain joins TRBV5-6 to TRBJ2-7, with 9 bases aligning to TRBD1. Germline V CDR1 and CDR2: SGHDT, YYEEEE. There are 12 residues in the CDR3. V dropped 3 bases and J dropped 6; count of bases not matched to a gene: 1.